The T cell receptor (beta chain) under discussion was sequenced for a study of T cell responses to AZD1222 COVID-19 vaccine. Study information: Timing groups of about 4 and about 12 weeks for second doses were pooled. Whole-study results and caveats: Mapped onto spike, vaccine-associated CD4 TCRs spanned it and were dominant at 160-218 and 743-854. Donors in the cohort were predominantly white British and more often female, and clonal diversity was possibly underestimated.

Only in-frame clones appear in the TCRdb table, and some are missing; sequencing was by immunoSEQ multiplex PCR. The repertoire holds 100,000 or so clones, roughly 84% seen once, with 15% to 20% in the top ten. Comments on this clone: Its antigen remains unknown.

This specimen was peripheral blood, taken on day 0 of AZD1222 vaccination. The source is an adult in good health.

The CDR3 sequence is CASSPNPQDTQYF. The CDR3 region has the DNA TGTGCCAGCAGCCCCAATCCTCAGGATACGCAGTATTTT. The chain combines TRBV6-2 or TRBV6-3 with TRBJ2-3, with D unclear. Germline-derived CDR1 and CDR2 are MNHEY and SVGEGT. The CDR3 sequence is 13 residues long. With 6 bases removed from V and 6 bases from J, the gap between germline ends came to 13 bases.